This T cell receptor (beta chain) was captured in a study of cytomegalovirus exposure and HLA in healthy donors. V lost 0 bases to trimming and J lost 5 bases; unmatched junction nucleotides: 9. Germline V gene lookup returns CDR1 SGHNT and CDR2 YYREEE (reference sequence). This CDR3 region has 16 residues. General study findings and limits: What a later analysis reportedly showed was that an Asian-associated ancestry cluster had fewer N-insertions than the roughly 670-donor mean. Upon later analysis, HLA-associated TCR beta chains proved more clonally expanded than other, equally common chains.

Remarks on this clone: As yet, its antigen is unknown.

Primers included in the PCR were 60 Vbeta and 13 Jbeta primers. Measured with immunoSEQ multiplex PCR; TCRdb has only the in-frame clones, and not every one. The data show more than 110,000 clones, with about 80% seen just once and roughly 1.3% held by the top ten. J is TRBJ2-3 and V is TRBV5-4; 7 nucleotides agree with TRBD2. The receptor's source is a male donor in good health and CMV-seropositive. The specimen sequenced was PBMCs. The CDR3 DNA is TGTGCCAGCAGCTTGGCGGCGGGAGAGTCATTAGATACGCAGTATTTT. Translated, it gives CASSLAAGESLDTQYF.